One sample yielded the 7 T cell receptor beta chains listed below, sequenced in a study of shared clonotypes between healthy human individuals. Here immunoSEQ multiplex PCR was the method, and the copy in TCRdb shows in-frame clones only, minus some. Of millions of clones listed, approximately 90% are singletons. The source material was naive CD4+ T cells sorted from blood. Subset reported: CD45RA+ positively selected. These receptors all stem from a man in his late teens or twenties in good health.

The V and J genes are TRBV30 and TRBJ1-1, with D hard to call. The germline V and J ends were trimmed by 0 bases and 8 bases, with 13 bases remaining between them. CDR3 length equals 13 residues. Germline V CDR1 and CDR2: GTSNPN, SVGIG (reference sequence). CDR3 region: CAWSVLRSAEAFF. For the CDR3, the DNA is TGTGCCTGGAGTGTATTAAGGAGCGCCGAAGCTTTCTTT.

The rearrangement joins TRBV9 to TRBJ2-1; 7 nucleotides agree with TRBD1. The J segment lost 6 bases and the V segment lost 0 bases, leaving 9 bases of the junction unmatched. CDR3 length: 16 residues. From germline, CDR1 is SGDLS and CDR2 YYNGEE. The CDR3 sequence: CASSVDRGQFSNEQFF. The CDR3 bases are TGTGCCAGCAGCGTAGATAGGGGGCAATTCTCCAATGAGCAGTTCTTC.

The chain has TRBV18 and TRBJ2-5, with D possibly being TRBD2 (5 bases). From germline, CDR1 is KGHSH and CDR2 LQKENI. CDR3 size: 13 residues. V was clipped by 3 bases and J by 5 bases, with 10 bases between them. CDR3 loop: CASSPYPGETQYF. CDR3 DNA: TGTGCCAGCTCACCCTACCCGGGGGAGACCCAGTACTTC.

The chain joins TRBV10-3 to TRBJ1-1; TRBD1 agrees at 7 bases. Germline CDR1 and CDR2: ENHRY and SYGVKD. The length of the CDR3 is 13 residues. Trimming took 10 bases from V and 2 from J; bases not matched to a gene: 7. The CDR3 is CATLDRANTEAFF. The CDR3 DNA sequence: TGTGCCACGCTAGACAGGGCTAACACTGAAGCTTTCTTT.

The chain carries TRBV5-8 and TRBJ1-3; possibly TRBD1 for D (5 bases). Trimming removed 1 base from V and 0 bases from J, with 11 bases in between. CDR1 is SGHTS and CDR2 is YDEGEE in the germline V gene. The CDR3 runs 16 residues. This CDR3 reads CASSLRGPVSGNTIYF. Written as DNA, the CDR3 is TGTGCCAGCAGCTTGCGGGGCCCCGTCTCTGGAAACACCATATATTTT.

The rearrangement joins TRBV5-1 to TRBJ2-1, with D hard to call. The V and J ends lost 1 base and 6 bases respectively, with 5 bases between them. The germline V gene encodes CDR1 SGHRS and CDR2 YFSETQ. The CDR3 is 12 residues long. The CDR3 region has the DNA TGCGCCAGCAGCTTGCTTGTCAATGAGCAGTTCTTC. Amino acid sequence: CASSLLVNEQFF.

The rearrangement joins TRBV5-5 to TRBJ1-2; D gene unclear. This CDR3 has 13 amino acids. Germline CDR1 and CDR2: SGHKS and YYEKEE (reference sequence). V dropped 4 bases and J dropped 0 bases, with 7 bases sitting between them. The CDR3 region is CASSTGANYGYTF. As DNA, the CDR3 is TGTGCCAGCAGCACCGGGGCTAACTATGGCTACACCTTC.